This T cell receptor beta chain was retrieved from a study of CDR3 diversity in severe acne. Each CDR3 protein gets one entry after TCRdb re-called the PCR reads with MiXCR. This sample has under 100,000 distinct CDR3 sequences, with around half found just once. Germline lookup yields CDR1 LNHDA and CDR2 SQIVND (reference sequence). The CDR3 consists of 13 residues. With 0 bases clipped from V and 5 bases from J, the junction kept 0 bases outside the gene matches. The rearrangement uses TRBV19 and TRBJ2-5, with 7 bases identical to TRBD2. The material sequenced was blood. The receptor was isolated from a male donor in good health, serving as a control. This CDR3 reads CASSIDGRETQYF. DNA for the CDR3: TGTGCCAGTAGTATAGACGGGAGGGAGACCCAGTACTTC.